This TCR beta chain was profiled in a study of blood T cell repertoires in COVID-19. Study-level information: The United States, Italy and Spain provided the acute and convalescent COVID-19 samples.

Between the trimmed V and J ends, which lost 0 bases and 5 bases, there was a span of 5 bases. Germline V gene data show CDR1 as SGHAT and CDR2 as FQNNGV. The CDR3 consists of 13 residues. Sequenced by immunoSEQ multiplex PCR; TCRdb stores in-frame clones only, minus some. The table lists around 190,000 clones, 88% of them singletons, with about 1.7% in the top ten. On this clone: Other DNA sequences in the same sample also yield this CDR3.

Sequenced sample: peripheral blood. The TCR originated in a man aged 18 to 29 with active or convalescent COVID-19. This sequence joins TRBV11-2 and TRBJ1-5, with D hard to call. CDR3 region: CASSLDRDQPQHF. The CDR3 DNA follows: TGTGCCAGCAGCTTAGATCGGGATCAGCCCCAGCATTTT.